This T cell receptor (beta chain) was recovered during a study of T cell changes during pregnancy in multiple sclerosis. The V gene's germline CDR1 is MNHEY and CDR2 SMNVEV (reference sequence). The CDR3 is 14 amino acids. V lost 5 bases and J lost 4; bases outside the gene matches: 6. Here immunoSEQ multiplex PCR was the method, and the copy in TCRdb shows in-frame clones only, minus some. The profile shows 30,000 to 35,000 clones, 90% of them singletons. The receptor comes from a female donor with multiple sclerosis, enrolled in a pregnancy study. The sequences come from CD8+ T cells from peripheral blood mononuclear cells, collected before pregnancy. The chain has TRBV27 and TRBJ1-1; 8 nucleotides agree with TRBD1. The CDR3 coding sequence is TGTGCCAGCAGTCCCGGGACAGGAGGCACTGAAGCTTTCTTT. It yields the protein CASSPGTGGTEAFF.